This TCR beta chain was documented in a study of CD8 T cells in Susac syndrome (dated by TCRdb to 2018 to 2020). Concerning the study at large: Repertoire sequencing was used to test whether CD8+ T cell activation and differentiation in Susac syndrome was antigen driven. CD8+ T cell repertoire clonality was compared between eleven to twelve healthy donors, approximately 14 Susac syndrome patients and approximately 16 multiple sclerosis patients.

RNA was extracted using the RNeasy kit, and about 0.45 to 1 ug of the RNA was reverse transcribed with random hexamers. The immunoSEQ multiplex PCR assay, covering 54 Vbeta and 13 Jbeta segments, was used to amplify TCR beta CDR3 regions. PCR amplification bias was corrected using a synthetic template baseline for primer optimization and computational correction. Processing in the source paper ran as follows. Only productive sequences were kept, with reads annotated to V, D and J genes according to IMGT and analyzed in immunoSEQ Analyzer. To calculate clonality, Shannon entropy was normalized by log2 of the number of productive unique sequences and then subtracted from one. For each patient and control, public and private clones were evaluated within the 100 most prevalent clones. A clone was defined as Susac-specific if it was absent from the healthy and MS cohorts, from roughly 990 published viral clones and from other ImmuneACCESS disease sequences. In TCRdb, the public reads were trimmed at Q25 with fastp and aligned with MiXCR, with productive beta chains retained. Rows are combined by CDR3 protein, so each entry shows the most common genes and DNA. The V and J calls shown here were made by TCRdb, not taken from the authors' results. The sample has 150,000 or so distinct CDR3 sequences on record, about 94% of them singletons. The top ten hold just over 0.2% of the sample.

In the case of this clonotype: This receptor's antigen is unknown. It has no much larger one-base neighbor in the sample; base qualities were not kept.

Including cysteine and phenylalanine, the CDR3 has 12 amino acids. Just CDR3 DNA is preserved here, 36 bases in frame from base 1. CDR1 and CDR2 (SGDLS, YYNGEE) derive from the germline V gene. Trimming costs V 4 bases and J 7 bases, and their ends lie 9 bases apart. High-throughput TCR beta sequencing profiled peripheral blood CD8+ and CD4+ T cells from healthy donors, Susac syndrome patients and multiple sclerosis patients. Treatment-naive patients with stable or active relapsing-remitting disease fulfilling revised McDonald criteria were used as multiple sclerosis controls. Bulk CD8+ and CD4+ T cells were purified magnetically by negative isolation, whereas CD8+ TEMRA cells were enriched by FACS. Blood was drawn into EDTA tubes, processed within 24 hours, and PBMCs were isolated by density gradient centrifugation. PBMCs intended for TCR sequencing were frozen in liquid nitrogen and were later thawed in a 37 degrees C water bath. The sorted or isolated CD4+, CD8+ and CD8+ TEMRA cells reached a purity of at least 90%.

Study-wide conclusions, independent of this receptor: The number of individuals in the TCR sequencing and HLA analysis was recognized as being relatively small.

Sequencing was carried out using CD8+ T cells from PBMCs. The sequence derives from a human donor with multiple sclerosis. Recombination linked TRBV9 to TRBJ2-1, with the D gene too uncertain to name. The CDR3 here reads CASSTHGNEQFF. The base sequence is TGTGCCAGCAGCACGCACGGGAATGAGCAGTTCTTC.